The T cell receptor beta chain under discussion was sequenced for a study of cytomegalovirus exposure and HLA in healthy donors. 60 Vbeta and 13 Jbeta primers were used in PCR. Original analysis: A later analysis counted approximately 80 million unique TCR beta chains, 10 million to 12 million shared. Only in-frame clones appear in the TCRdb table, and some are missing; sequencing was by immunoSEQ multiplex PCR. The DNA gave D and trimming, while V, J and clone size come from that table. The sample comprises about 150,000 clones, about 78% of which are singletons, and around 14% rests with the top ten. The study's findings and limits: Presence/absence analyses took donor sequencing depth as roughly uniform. Cytomegalovirus association was listed for 164 TCR beta chains. In a later analysis, across HLA loci, associated TCR counts were highest for DRB1, lowest for HLA-C.

Trimming left V 4 bases short and J 1 base short, with 12 bases between. The CDR3 is made up of 15 amino acids. CDR1 and CDR2 (germline): SGHDT, YYEEEE. This clone appeared a single time. Its antigen is currently unknown. This sequence was found in a woman in her forties or fifties in good health and CMV-seropositive. The chain is built from TRBV5-6 and TRBJ1-5; D uncertain. Sample: PBMCs. CDR3 protein: CASSLGGFSNQPQHF. For the CDR3, the DNA is TGTGCCAGCAGCCTTGGAGGGTTCAGCAATCAGCCCCAGCATTTT.